These 10 T cell receptor beta chains were sequenced from one sample in a study of T cells in localized non-small cell lung cancer. Data came from immunoSEQ multiplex PCR; TCRdb stores just in-frame clones and leaves some out. The sample consists of nearly 40,000 clones, about 87% of them appearing once. Sequences were derived from peripheral blood, sampled before any cancer treatment. Receptor source: a man aged 18 to 49 with stage I lung adenocarcinoma.

The chain links TRBV27 to TRBJ2-2; D is ambiguous. The CDR3 has 17 residues. Trimming took 6 bases from V and 3 from J, leaving 20 bases between them. Germline assignment: CDR1 MNHEY and CDR2 SMNVEV (reference sequence). The CDR3 protein is CASSRQGFGLYTGELFF. The DNA of the CDR3 is TGTGCCAGCAGCCGTCAAGGGTTCGGGCTGTACACCGGGGAGCTGTTTTTT.

The chain joins TRBV11-2 to TRBJ1-2, with D maybe TRBD1 (6 bases). The V end lost 1 base, the J end lost 1 base, and 16 bases lay between the germline ends. From germline, CDR1 is SGHAT and CDR2 FQNNGV. This CDR3 is 17 amino acids long. The CDR3 loop is CASSLGWTGGGNYGYTF. CDR3 in DNA: TGTGCCAGCAGCTTAGGCTGGACGGGAGGGGGTAACTATGGCTACACCTTC.

J is TRBJ2-1 and V is TRBV13, with 13 bases lining up with TRBD2. Germline V gene data show CDR1 as PRHDT and CDR2 as FYEKMQ (reference sequence). The CDR3 has 15 residues. V trimming: 4 bases; J trimming: 4 bases; junction bases outside the gene matches: 1. Here the CDR3 DNA reads TGTGCCAGCAGCTGGACTAGCGGGGGATACAATGAGCAGTTCTTC. This encodes CASSWTSGGYNEQFF.

V and J are TRBV5-1 and TRBJ1-1; D might be TRBD1 (6 bases). This CDR3 has 15 amino acids. CDR1 is SGHRS, CDR2 YFSETQ, per germline. The V end lost 2 bases, the J end lost 1 base, and 12 bases lay between the germline ends. As DNA, the CDR3 is TGCGCCAGCAGCTTCCACTCGACAGGGAACACTGAAGCTTTCTTT. Its translation is CASSFHSTGNTEAFF.

V is TRBV6-5 and J is TRBJ1-3; D is ambiguous. V was trimmed by 5 bases and J by 0 bases, leaving 8 bases between them. Per the germline V gene, CDR1 is MNHEY and CDR2 is SVGAGI. The CDR3 spans 14 residues. The CDR3 here is CASSEFLSGNTIYF. The CDR3 DNA sequence: TGTGCCAGCAGTGAGTTCCTCTCTGGAAACACCATATATTTT.

This clone appeared a few times. This chain joins TRBV18 and TRBJ1-2; perhaps TRBD1 as D (5 bases). CDR3 length: 13 amino acids. From germline, CDR1 is KGHSH and CDR2 LQKENI. V was shortened by 3 bases and J by 2 bases, with 7 bases between the two germline ends. The DNA for the CDR3 is TGTGCCAGCTCACCGGGGGAAAACTATGGCTACACCTTC. Protein sequence: CASSPGENYGYTF.

V is TRBV7-2 and J is TRBJ1-2; D is unresolved. Per the germline V gene, CDR1 is SGHTA and CDR2 is FQGNSA. Trimming shortened V by 1 base and J by 7 bases, and 13 bases separated the two germline ends. The CDR3 runs 14 residues. The CDR3 region has the DNA TGTGCCAGCAGCTTAGGATGGTCGGGTTCTGGCTACACCTTC. It is translated as CASSLGWSGSGYTF.

The chain has TRBV28 and TRBJ2-3; D unresolved. This CDR3 contains 15 residues. Trimming shortened V by 5 bases and J by 0 bases, and 12 bases separated the two germline ends. Germline V gene data show CDR1 as MDHEN and CDR2 as SYDVKM. The CDR3 DNA reads TGTGCCAGCAGTCCCCCTAAATCCAGCACAGATACGCAGTATTTT. Its protein product is CASSPPKSSTDTQYF.

The rearrangement links TRBV5-1 to TRBJ1-4; TRBD1 is a possible D gene (5 bases). The germline CDR1 and CDR2 sequences are SGHRS and YFSETQ. There are 11 residues in the CDR3. V lost 5 bases to trimming and J lost 8 bases, with 7 bases between them. The CDR3 spells CASSRGEKLFF. The CDR3 region has the DNA TGCGCCAGCAGTCGGGGGGAAAAACTGTTTTTT.

This chain joins TRBV5-5 and TRBJ1-3, with D possibly TRBD1 on 5 matching bases. This CDR3 comprises 14 residues. Trimming took off 0 bases at V and 8 bases at J, with 12 bases between the two ends. In germline, CDR1 is SGHKS, CDR2 YYEKEE (reference sequence). CDR3 sequence (DNA): TGTGCCAGCAGCTTGGATCTGGGACGGGACACCATATATTTT. This encodes CASSLDLGRDTIYF.